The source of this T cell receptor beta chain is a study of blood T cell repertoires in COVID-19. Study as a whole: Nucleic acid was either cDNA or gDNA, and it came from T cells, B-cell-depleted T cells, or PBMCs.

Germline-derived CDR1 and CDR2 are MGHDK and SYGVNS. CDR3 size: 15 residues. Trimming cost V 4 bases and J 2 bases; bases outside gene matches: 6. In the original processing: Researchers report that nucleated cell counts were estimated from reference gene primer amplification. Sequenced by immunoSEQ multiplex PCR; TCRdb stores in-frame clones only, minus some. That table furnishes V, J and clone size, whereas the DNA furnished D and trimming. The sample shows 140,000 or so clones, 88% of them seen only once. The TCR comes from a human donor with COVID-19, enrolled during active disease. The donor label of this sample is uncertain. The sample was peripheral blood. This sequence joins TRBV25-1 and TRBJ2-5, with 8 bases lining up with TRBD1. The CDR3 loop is CASSVQGGKQETQYF. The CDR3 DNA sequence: TGTGCCAGCAGTGTACAGGGGGGAAAGCAAGAGACCCAGTACTTC.